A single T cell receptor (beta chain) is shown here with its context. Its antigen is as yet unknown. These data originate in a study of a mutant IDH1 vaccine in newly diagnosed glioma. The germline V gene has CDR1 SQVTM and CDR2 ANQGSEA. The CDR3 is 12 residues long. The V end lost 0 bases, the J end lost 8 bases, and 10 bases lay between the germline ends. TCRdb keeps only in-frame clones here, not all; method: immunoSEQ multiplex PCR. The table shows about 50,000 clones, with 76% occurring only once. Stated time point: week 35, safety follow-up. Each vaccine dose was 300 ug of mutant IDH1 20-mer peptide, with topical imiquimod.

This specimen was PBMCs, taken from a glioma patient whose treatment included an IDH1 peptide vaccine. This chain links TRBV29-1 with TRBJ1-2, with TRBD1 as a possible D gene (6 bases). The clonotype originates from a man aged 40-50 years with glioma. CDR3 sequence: CSVEDQGGGYTF. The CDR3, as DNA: TGCAGCGTTGAAGATCAAGGGGGAGGCTACACCTTC.